The 2 T cell receptor beta chains reported below all come from one sample, sequenced in a study of technical replicates of blood from a handful of donors. The protocol was immunoSEQ multiplex PCR, while the TCRdb copy is restricted to in-frame clones and leaves out a portion. The data show roughly 90,000 clones, under 95% seen once. The source material was T cells isolated from PBMCs. The receptors derive from a human donor in good health.

The chain joins TRBV29-1 to TRBJ2-1; D is possibly TRBD1 (6 bases). Germline V gives CDR1 SQVTM, CDR2 ANQGSEA. This CDR3 is 15 amino acids long. The V gene lost 2 bases and the J gene lost 4 bases, with 15 bases spanning the gap. The CDR3 DNA reads as TGCAGCGTTGAATCAGGGGTCCGCGTATACAATGAGCAGTTCTTC. Translation gives CSVESGVRVYNEQFF.

The rearrangement uses TRBV27 and TRBJ2-4, with no clear D. This CDR3 has 14 residues. Germline V gives CDR1 MNHEY, CDR2 SMNVEV (reference sequence). V shed 5 bases and J shed 0 bases, with 8 bases lying between them. The CDR3, as DNA: TGTGCCAGCAGTCCACATTTAGCCAAAAACATTCAGTACTTC. Its protein is CASSPHLAKNIQYF.